A selection of T cell receptor beta chains follows, all from one sample in a study of cytomegalovirus exposure and HLA in healthy donors. Sequenced by immunoSEQ multiplex PCR; TCRdb stores in-frame clones only, minus some. Here the sample spans about 130,000 clones, roughly 89% being singletons. Sequencing was performed on PBMCs. These receptors were obtained from a woman aged 18-29 years in good health and CMV-seropositive. The CDR3 runs from the conserved cysteine through the conserved F or W. The D gene is left open where the match is weak. Clone size is not always given. Where it is, it says once, few, many or a class for expanded clones.

j_call v_call d_call clone_size cdr3_aa cdr3_nt
TRBJ2-7 TRBV19 NA NA CASSIVWGQGGGGGSPYEQYF TGTGCCAGTAGTATAGTCTGGGGACAGGGCGGCGGCGGGGGGTCACCCTACGAGCAGTACTTC
TRBJ1-6 TRBV12-5 TRBD1 NA CASGLGRGQGVGSPLHF TGTGCTAGTGGTTTGGGGCGGGGACAGGGAGTCGGATCACCCCTCCACTTT
TRBJ2-5 TRBV30 TRBD2 NA CAWGTSGGTQYF TGTGCCTGGGGAACCAGCGGGGGGACCCAGTACTTC
TRBJ1-2 TRBV15 NA NA CATSREDTPNYGYTF TGTGCCACCAGCAGAGAGGACACCCCTAACTATGGCTACACCTTC
TRBJ1-6 TRBV11-2 TRBD1 NA CASSFPRQGTFNSPLHF TGTGCCAGCAGCTTTCCGCGACAGGGCACCTTTAATTCACCCCTCCACTTT
TRBJ2-7 TRBV5-6 TRBD1 NA CASSTGQGFSEQYF TGTGCCAGCAGCACCGGACAGGGTTTCAGCGAGCAGTACTTC
TRBJ1-2 TRBV5-6 NA NA CASSPGWGSNYGYTF TGTGCCAGCAGCCCCGGGTGGGGCTCCAACTATGGCTACACCTTC
TRBJ2-7 TRBV21-1 NA NA CASSKGYAQTDRGPYYEQYF TGTGCCAGCAGCAAAGGGTACGCCCAAACCGACAGGGGGCCCTACTACGAGCAGTACTTC
TRBJ1-5 TRBV30 NA NA CAWSGIQGNQPQHF TGTGCCTGGAGTGGAATCCAGGGTAATCAGCCCCAGCATTTT
TRBJ1-5 TRBV7-8 NA NA CASSSRRISNQPQHF TGTGCCAGCAGCTCCCGGAGAATTAGCAATCAGCCCCAGCATTTT
TRBJ2-5 TRBV5-6 TRBD2 NA CASSPLLAGADETQYF TGTGCCAGCAGCCCTTTACTAGCGGGGGCGGATGAGACCCAGTACTTC
TRBJ2-3 TRBV7-2 TRBD2 NA CASSSSIAGGSTDTQYF TGTGCCAGCAGCTCCTCGATAGCGGGGGGAAGCACAGATACGCAGTATTTT
TRBJ1-2 TRBV11-2 TRBD1 NA CASSFGQGSGYTF TGTGCCAGCAGCTTCGGACAGGGAAGCGGCTACACCTTC
TRBJ1-5 TRBV7-9 NA NA CASSLTGGDQPQHF TGTGCCAGCAGCTTAACCGGGGGGGATCAGCCCCAGCATTTT
TRBJ1-1 TRBV7-3 NA few CASSFDQGEAFF TGTGCCAGCAGCTTTGATCAGGGCGAAGCTTTCTTT
TRBJ2-7 TRBV15 NA NA CATSRAGQGKYEQYF TGTGCCACCAGCAGAGCCGGTCAGGGGAAGTACGAGCAGTACTTC
TRBJ2-2 TRBV19 TRBD1 few CASKRYTGGLGGELFF TGTGCCAGTAAAAGATATACAGGGGGACTTGGCGGGGAGCTGTTTTTT
TRBJ2-2 TRBV28 TRBD1 NA CASTRTGDTGELFF TGTGCCAGCACTAGGACAGGGGACACCGGGGAGCTGTTTTTT
TRBJ2-3 TRBV6-1 NA NA CASSEVMSTDTQYF TGTGCCAGCAGTGAAGTAATGAGCACAGATACGCAGTATTTT
TRBJ1-2 TRBV19 NA NA CASSILSQAWDYGYTF TGTGCCAGTAGTATCCTCTCACAGGCCTGGGACTATGGCTACACCTTC
TRBJ2-2 TRBV5-1 TRBD1 NA CASSGRGRGTGELFF TGCGCCAGCAGCGGCAGGGGGCGCGGCACCGGGGAGCTGTTTTTT
TRBJ1-6 TRBV18 NA NA CASSPDNAGYNSPLHF TGTGCCAGCTCACCAGATAATGCAGGGTATAATTCACCCCTCCACTTT
TRBJ1-6 TRBV5-1 TRBD1 once CASSLEGTGVSPLHF TGCGCCAGCAGCTTGGAGGGGACAGGGGTTTCACCCCTCCACTTT
TRBJ1-4 TRBV11-2 TRBD1 NA CASSLRGQKNEKLFF TGTGCCAGCAGCTTACGGGGACAGAAAAATGAAAAACTGTTTTTT
TRBJ1-2 TRBV5-1 NA NA CASSLDSGGARGYTF TGCGCCAGCAGCTTGGATTCGGGGGGCGCGCGCGGCTACACCTTC
TRBJ2-5 TRBV2 TRBD2 NA CASSSSGGPGETQYF TGTGCCAGCAGTTCGAGCGGGGGGCCCGGGGAGACCCAGTACTTC
TRBJ1-5 TRBV2 NA NA CASSEAGTRYSNQPQHF TGTGCCAGCAGTGAGGCCGGGACAAGGTATAGCAATCAGCCCCAGCATTTT
TRBJ1-3 TRBV5-6 NA NA CASSYGSSGNTIYF TGTGCCAGCAGCTACGGGAGCTCTGGAAACACCATATATTTT
TRBJ2-1 TRBV6-4 TRBD2 NA CASSDTSGEYNEQFF TGTGCCAGCAGCGATACTAGCGGGGAATACAATGAGCAGTTCTTC
TRBJ2-7 TRBV5-6 NA NA CASSLVGGYEQYF TGTGCCAGCAGCTTGGTGGGAGGCTACGAGCAGTACTTC
TRBJ2-1 TRBV7-2 TRBD2 once CASSLSSTSNVDEQFF TGTGCCAGCAGCTTATCCTCGACTAGCAATGTCGATGAGCAGTTCTTC
TRBJ1-2 TRBV10-3 TRBD1 NA CAISEWTGQEYGYTF TGTGCCATCAGTGAGTGGACGGGACAGGAATATGGCTACACCTTC
TRBJ1-2 TRBV5-1 NA NA CASSLATAGGYTF TGCGCCAGCAGCTTGGCCACCGCAGGTGGCTACACCTTC
TRBJ1-1 TRBV14 NA NA CASSQVIQGSTEAFF TGTGCCAGCAGCCAGGTAATTCAGGGGAGCACTGAAGCTTTCTTT
TRBJ1-1 TRBV29-1 NA NA CSVDYRTNTEAFF TGCAGCGTTGATTACAGAACCAACACTGAAGCTTTCTTT
TRBJ1-5 TRBV7-2 NA NA CASSSWTGNQPQHF TGTGCCAGCAGCTCCTGGACGGGAAATCAGCCCCAGCATTTT
TRBJ1-1 TRBV6-6 NA once CASSYVADEAFF TGTGCCAGCAGTTACGTGGCAGATGAAGCTTTCTTT
TRBJ2-5 TRBV7-2 TRBD2 NA CASSLGLAGGVETQYF TGTGCCAGCAGCTTAGGGCTAGCGGGGGGTGTGGAGACCCAGTACTTC